The 16 T cell receptor beta chains listed next were all sequenced from one sample in a study of blood T cell repertoires in COVID-19. The assay was immunoSEQ multiplex PCR, and TCRdb's table has in-frame clones only and misses some. The sample lists about 87,000 clones, about 85% occurring once. Sequencing input: peripheral blood. The receptors were gathered from a woman between 65 and 79 years old with acute or convalescent COVID-19.

This sequence joins TRBV27 and TRBJ1-1, with a possible D match to TRBD1 (6 bases). The CDR3 covers 15 residues. Germline CDR1 and CDR2: MNHEY and SMNVEV (reference sequence). Trimming cost V 7 bases and J 5 bases, with 20 bases left between them. The CDR3 DNA is TGTGCCAGCACTTTTACGGGAGGGGGGCGGACTGAAGCTTTCTTT. The encoded protein is CASTFTGGGRTEAFF.

This clone was seen once. The V gene is TRBV2, the J gene TRBJ2-7; TRBD2 is a possible D gene (5 bases). The germline CDR1 and CDR2 sequences are SNHLY and FYNNEI. This CDR3 has 12 amino acids. V gave up 6 bases and J gave up 3 bases, with 9 bases separating them. The CDR3 DNA reads TGTGCCAGCAGGGACTTACGCTACGAGCAGTACTTC. It specifies CASRDLRYEQYF.

V is TRBV3-1 (or the pseudogene TRBV3-2) and J is TRBJ1-2, with a possible D match to TRBD1 (5 bases). Germline CDR1 is LGHDT and CDR2 is YNNKEL (reference sequence). The CDR3 is 13 amino acids. Trimming stripped 4 bases from V and 7 bases from J, with 13 bases between. The CDR3 loop reads CASSPLGQGGYTF. As DNA, the CDR3 is TGTGCCAGCAGCCCCCTCGGGCAGGGTGGCTACACCTTC.

The rearrangement uses TRBV3-1 (or the pseudogene TRBV3-2) and TRBJ2-7, with 10 bases lining up with TRBD2. V lost 1 base to trimming and J lost 1 base; unmatched junction nucleotides: 7. Per germline, CDR1 LGHDT and CDR2 YNNKEL (reference sequence). The CDR3 is 17 amino acids. CDR3 region: CASSQAGLAGASYEQYF. CDR3 sequence (DNA): TGTGCCAGCAGCCAAGCGGGGCTAGCGGGGGCATCCTACGAGCAGTACTTC.

V usage is TRBV27 and J usage is TRBJ1-5, with TRBD1 identical over 7 bases. Germline V CDR1 and CDR2: MNHEY, SMNVEV (reference sequence). Trimming removed 5 bases from V and 8 bases from J; junction bases left unmatched: 9. The CDR3 consists of 14 residues. CDR3: CASSPRDSAEPQHF. CDR3 bases: TGTGCCAGCAGTCCGCGGGACAGTGCCGAGCCCCAGCATTTT.

The chain recombines TRBV7-9 with TRBJ2-7, with 10 bases identical to TRBD1. CDR3 length: 16 residues. Germline V gene lookup returns CDR1 SEHNR and CDR2 FQNEAQ (reference sequence). V dropped 3 bases and J dropped 5; count of bases not matched to a gene: 10. The CDR3 here is CASSFPPDRGRHEQYF. The CDR3 DNA sequence: TGTGCCAGCAGCTTCCCTCCGGACAGGGGGAGACACGAGCAGTACTTC.

The chain links TRBV19 to TRBJ2-5, with 7 bases that match TRBD2. CDR1 and CDR2 from the germline V gene are LNHDA and SQIVND (reference sequence). Germline trimming cut 4 bases from V and 2 bases from J; bases unmatched to any gene: 7. The CDR3 contains 15 residues. CDR3 nucleotides: TGTGCCAGTAGTACCGTAGCGGGTCAGCAAGAGACCCAGTACTTC. Its translation is CASSTVAGQQETQYF.

Worth noting for this clone: Other DNA sequences of this sample code for an identical CDR3. The rearrangement links TRBV5-1 to TRBJ1-1; the D is unclear. Trimming shortened V by 0 bases and J by 1 base, and 7 bases separated the two germline ends. This CDR3 comprises 14 residues. Germline CDR1 is SGHRS and CDR2 is YFSETQ. CDR3 sequence reads: CASSLDGGNTEAFF. DNA for the CDR3: TGCGCCAGCAGCTTGGACGGAGGGAACACTGAAGCTTTCTTT.

This clone was recorded once. The chain joins TRBV2 to TRBJ1-5; D gene ambiguous. Germline V gene lookup returns CDR1 SNHLY and CDR2 FYNNEI. This CDR3 has 13 amino acids. Trimming removed 4 bases at V and 4 bases at J, with 8 bases between. CDR3 sequence (DNA): TGTGCCAGCAGTGGTGCGGGGAATCAGCCCCAGCATTTT. Translation: CASSGAGNQPQHF.

The V call is TRBV19, the J call TRBJ1-1; D is perhaps TRBD1 (5 bases). This CDR3 is built from 12 residues. With 4 bases removed from V and 5 bases from J, the gap between germline ends came to 8 bases. The germline CDR1 and CDR2 sequences are LNHDA and SQIVND (reference sequence). In DNA, the CDR3 is TGTGCCAGTAGTAAGCGGGGGACTGAAGCTTTCTTT. Encoded protein: CASSKRGTEAFF.

CDR3 protein: CASSVTGSSYEQYF. As DNA, the CDR3 is TGTGCCAGCAGCGTCACGGGGAGCTCCTACGAGCAGTACTTC. V is TRBV9 and J is TRBJ2-7, with D perhaps matching TRBD2 (5 bases). V was pared by 2 bases and J by 0 bases, with 9 bases between. CDR1 is SGDLS and CDR2 is YYNGEE in the germline V gene. The CDR3 has 14 residues.

V and J are TRBV10-3 and TRBJ1-1, with TRBD1 matching 10 bases. The V gene's germline CDR1 is ENHRY and CDR2 SYGVKD. Trimming removed 2 bases from V and 10 bases from J; junction bases left unmatched: 13. This CDR3 region has 16 residues. CDR3 in DNA: TGTGCCATCAGTGAGGGCGGGACAGGGGTTCGCGCCCGAGCTTTCTTT. This translates into CAISEGGTGVRARAFF.

The chain carries TRBV9 and TRBJ2-1; TRBD2 aligns across 7 bases. J lost 2 bases, V lost 2 bases, and 4 bases had no gene match. The CDR3 loop spans 15 amino acids. Germline V gene sequence: CDR1 SGDLS, CDR2 YYNGEE. This CDR3 is CASSVSGPTYNEQFF. The CDR3 nucleotides read TGTGCCAGCAGCGTTAGCGGGCCGACCTACAATGAGCAGTTCTTC.

J is TRBJ1-5 and V is TRBV6-5; D is undetermined. Trimming shortened V by 1 base and J by 0 bases, and 10 bases separated the two germline ends. Germline V gene lookup returns CDR1 MNHEY and CDR2 SVGAGI. This CDR3 contains 16 residues. The CDR3 nucleotides read TGTGCCAGCAGTTACTTTGAGAGGTATAGCAATCAGCCCCAGCATTTT. Translated: CASSYFERYSNQPQHF.

The chain recombines TRBV28 with TRBJ1-2; TRBD1 matches at 7 bases. This CDR3 is built from 14 residues. Germline lookup yields CDR1 MDHEN and CDR2 SYDVKM. V dropped 5 bases and J dropped 2; count of bases not matched to a gene: 5. As DNA, the CDR3 is TGTGCCAGCAGTGGTGGGACAGTCAACTATGGCTACACCTTC. Its protein product is CASSGGTVNYGYTF.

The genes are TRBV5-1 and TRBJ2-1; D remains ambiguous. Trimming removed 4 bases at V and 5 bases at J, with 13 bases between. Germline CDR1 is SGHRS and CDR2 is YFSETQ. The CDR3 consists of 14 residues. The CDR3 DNA follows: TGCGCCAGCAGCCCTCTACAGCTTGACAATGAGCAGTTCTTC. Its protein product is CASSPLQLDNEQFF. Full variable domain (missing parts from reference TRBV5-1 and TRBJ2-1): KAGVTQTPRYLIKTRGQQVTLSCSPISGHRSVSWYQQTPGQGLQFLFEYFSETQRNKGNFPGRFSGRQFSNSRSEMNVSTLELGDSALYLCASSPLQLDNEQFFGPGTRLTVL.